The 20 T cell receptor beta chains given below trace back to one sample, sequenced in a study of blood T cell repertoires in COVID-19. Produced via immunoSEQ multiplex PCR; TCRdb's table is partial and in-frame only. Here the sample spans around 100,000 clones, approximately 83% being singletons. Sequenced material: PBMCs or T cells enriched from blood (not recorded which). The receptor set was obtained from a woman between 50 and 59 years old who had recovered from COVID-19.

This clone came up a few times. The CDR3 loop is CATRGVAEAFF. CDR3 nucleotides: TGTGCCACCAGGGGGGTCGCTGAAGCTTTCTTT. The genes are TRBV19 and TRBJ1-1; 7 nucleotides agree with TRBD1. The V segment lost 10 bases and the J segment 6 bases; nucleotides outside the gene matches: 5. The CDR3 sequence is 11 residues long. In germline, CDR1 is LNHDA, CDR2 SQIVND (reference sequence).

This sequence joins TRBV6-1 and TRBJ1-3, with D uncertain. The CDR3 has 13 amino acids. Looked up from germline, CDR1 is MNHNS and CDR2 is SASEGT. V was pared by 2 bases and J by 3 bases, with 5 bases between. For the CDR3, the DNA is TGTGCCAGCAGTGAACTAGGTGGAAACACCATATATTTT. This translates into CASSELGGNTIYF.

This rearrangement joins TRBV10-1 to TRBJ2-3, with D uncertain. Germline CDR1 reads WNHNN; CDR2 reads SYGVQD (reference sequence). V lost 8 bases and J lost 4, with 10 bases in between. The CDR3 contains 12 residues. The DNA of the CDR3 is TGCGCCAGCGCGGCGAATCCAGATACGCAGTATTTT. This gives the protein CASAANPDTQYF.

V is TRBV7-2 and J is TRBJ2-4, with unresolved D. The CDR3 totals 15 residues. The V gene's germline CDR1 is SGHTA and CDR2 FQGNSA. V lost 6 bases and J 0 bases, leaving 12 bases between the germline ends. This CDR3 is CASSPEGAAKNIQYF. The CDR3 DNA reads TGTGCCAGCAGTCCCGAAGGAGCAGCCAAAAACATTCAGTACTTC.

This chain uses TRBV9 with TRBJ2-7; possibly TRBD1 for D (6 bases). Germline assignment: CDR1 SGDLS and CDR2 YYNGEE. V lost 4 bases, J lost 0 bases, and 11 bases lay in between. This CDR3 region has 14 residues. The CDR3 region has the DNA TGTGCCAGCAGCCCGAGGGACATCTCCTACGAGCAGTACTTC. It yields the protein CASSPRDISYEQYF.

The chain is built from TRBV10-3 and TRBJ2-1; D is undetermined. In germline, CDR1 is ENHRY, CDR2 SYGVKD. V dropped 3 bases and J dropped 0 bases, with 6 bases sitting between them. CDR3 length equals 14 residues. The CDR3 region is CAISDIFSYNEQFF. The CDR3 coding sequence is TGTGCCATCAGTGACATTTTCTCCTACAATGAGCAGTTCTTC.

The chain employs TRBV2 and TRBJ2-1, with 14 bases lining up with TRBD2. Germline V gives CDR1 SNHLY, CDR2 FYNNEI. Germline trimming cut 8 bases from V and 8 bases from J; bases unmatched to any gene: 8. The CDR3 totals 15 residues. The chain's CDR3 is CASGPGLAGEDEQFF. The CDR3 DNA follows: TGTGCCAGCGGACCGGGACTAGCGGGGGAGGATGAGCAGTTCTTC. Based on the CDR3 plus reference TRBV2 and TRBJ2-1, the full variable domain is EPEVTQTPSHQVTQMGQEVILRCVPISNHLYFYWYRQILGQKVEFLVSFYNNEISEKSEIFDDQFSVERPDGSNFTLKIRSTKLEDSAMYFCASGPGLAGEDEQFFGPGTRLTVL.

The V gene is TRBV19, the J gene TRBJ1-2; possible D gene TRBD1, 5 bases. The V end was cut by 7 bases, the J end by 6 bases, with 15 bases between. This CDR3 has 13 amino acids. The germline gives CDR1 LNHDA, CDR2 SQIVND (reference sequence). The CDR3: CASTPDISNGYTF. CDR3 sequence (DNA): TGTGCCAGTACCCCGGACATCAGCAATGGCTACACCTTC. Complete variable domain (other parts from reference TRBV19 and TRBJ1-2): DGGITQSPKYLFRKEGQNVTLSCEQNLNHDAMYWYRQDPGQGLRLIYYSQIVNDFQKGDIAEGYSVSREKKESFPLTVTSAQKNPTAFYLCASTPDISNGYTFGSGTRLTVV.

The chain is built from TRBV28 and TRBJ1-1; TRBD1 is a possible D gene (5 bases). CDR1 and CDR2 from the germline V gene are MDHEN and SYDVKM. The V end lost 6 bases, the J end lost 3 bases, and 14 bases lay between the germline ends. The CDR3 contains 14 residues. The CDR3 spells CASSPGGLDTEAFF. CDR3 DNA sequence: TGTGCCAGCAGCCCGGGGGGGTTGGACACTGAAGCTTTCTTT.

The chain is built from TRBV27 and TRBJ1-1; D not resolved. The germline gives CDR1 MNHEY, CDR2 SMNVEV (reference sequence). This CDR3 region has 13 residues. V was cut by 2 bases and J by 1 base, with 5 bases left in between. The CDR3 sequence is CASSLRGNTEAFF. CDR3 sequence (DNA): TGTGCCAGCAGTTTACGGGGGAACACTGAAGCTTTCTTT.

CDR3 residues: CASSDGQGNTGELFF. The CDR3 nucleotides are TGTGCCAGCAGTGATGGACAGGGTAACACCGGGGAGCTGTTTTTT. The chain couples TRBV2 to TRBJ2-2; 8 bases fit TRBD1. With V trimmed by 3 bases and J by 2 bases, 2 bases remained unmatched. There are 15 residues in the CDR3. Germline CDR1 SNHLY, CDR2 FYNNEI.

The genes are TRBV9 and TRBJ2-2; D remains ambiguous. Germline lookup yields CDR1 SGDLS and CDR2 YYNGEE. The CDR3 is 14 amino acids. The V end lost 4 bases, the J end lost 5 bases, and 12 bases lay between the germline ends. The CDR3 loop reads CASSPRLETGELFF. The CDR3 DNA reads TGTGCCAGCAGCCCCCGTTTGGAGACCGGGGAGCTGTTTTTT.

In this sample, this clone turned up once. The V gene is TRBV5-1, the J gene TRBJ2-5; D remains ambiguous. Germline-derived CDR1 and CDR2 are SGHRS and YFSETQ. The CDR3 contains 15 residues. V dropped 0 bases and J dropped 2 bases, with 11 bases sitting between them. The CDR3 region is CASSLGAVSQETQYF. CDR3 sequence (DNA): TGCGCCAGCAGCTTGGGTGCCGTGAGTCAAGAGACCCAGTACTTC.

V usage is TRBV4-1 and J usage is TRBJ2-7; 11 bases map to TRBD2. V trimming: 0 bases; J trimming: 5 bases; junction bases outside the gene matches: 6. Germline assignment: CDR1 MGHRA and CDR2 YSYEKL. The CDR3 has 16 residues. This CDR3 is CASSQDQASGRNEQYF. The CDR3, as DNA: TGCGCCAGCAGCCAAGATCAGGCTAGCGGGAGGAACGAGCAGTACTTC.

This clone was counted a single time. The chain employs TRBV6-5 and TRBJ1-6, with 9 bases fitting TRBD1. The germline CDR1 and CDR2 sequences are MNHEY and SVGAGI. J was trimmed by 8 bases and V by 0 bases; bases with no gene match: 2. The CDR3 has 15 residues. CDR3 amino acids: CASSYSRDRDSPLHF. The DNA for the CDR3 is TGTGCCAGCAGTTACTCGAGGGACAGGGATTCACCCCTCCACTTT.

V gene TRBV6-5 combines with J gene TRBJ1-1; D is perhaps TRBD1 (6 bases). CDR3 length: 15 residues. Germline CDR1 reads MNHEY; CDR2 reads SVGAGI. The ends were cut back, 5 bases at V and 0 bases at J, with 13 bases in the middle. CDR3 coding DNA: TGTGCCAGCAGTCACAGGGACGGCCTGAACACTGAAGCTTTCTTT. This sequence encodes CASSHRDGLNTEAFF.

This chain links TRBV25-1 with TRBJ1-2; 7 bases are a match to TRBD1. CDR3 length: 11 residues. The V gene end was trimmed by 4 bases and the J gene end by 12 bases; junction bases not matched to a gene: 5. The germline CDR1 and CDR2 sequences are MGHDK and SYGVNS. The CDR3 nucleotides are TGTGCCAGCAGTGCAACAGGGGTCCACACCTTC. Translating it yields CASSATGVHTF.

V gene TRBV3-1 (or the pseudogene TRBV3-2) combines with J gene TRBJ1-4; no clear D. Per germline, CDR1 LGHDT and CDR2 YNNKEL (reference sequence). With 3 bases removed from V and 0 bases from J, the gap between germline ends came to 5 bases. This CDR3 comprises 14 residues. CDR3 in DNA: TGTGCCAGCAGCCAGGCGGCAACTAATGAAAAACTGTTTTTT. Its translation: CASSQAATNEKLFF.

The rearrangement joins TRBV2 to TRBJ1-6, with 7 bases aligning to TRBD1. There are 14 residues in the CDR3. The junction had 4 bases not matched to a gene; V was cut back by 4 bases and J by 7 bases. Germline CDR1 and CDR2: SNHLY and FYNNEI. DNA of the CDR3: TGTGCCAGCAGTGGAACCAGGGGGAATTCACCCCTCCACTTT. It is translated as CASSGTRGNSPLHF.

The V gene is TRBV5-1, the J gene TRBJ2-5; D is perhaps TRBD2 (6 bases). V lost 1 base and J 5 bases, leaving 15 bases between the germline ends. Germline CDR1 is SGHRS and CDR2 is YFSETQ. The CDR3 totals 15 residues. Here the CDR3 reads CASSLSRGMGETQYF. As DNA, the CDR3 is TGCGCCAGCAGCTTGTCCCGGGGGATGGGGGAGACCCAGTACTTC.